This T cell receptor beta chain was identified during a study of human T cells and chemical hapten exposure. Study details: Among samples, TCR yields varied mainly because of small differences in pooled library volume.

About this clonotype itself: Its antigen is currently unknown.

Per germline, CDR1 SNHLY and CDR2 FYNNEI. Deletions cut 3 bases from V and 2 bases from J, with 9 bases between. The CDR3 consists of 14 residues. Described time point: healthy volunteer bleed at 2 weeks. Unfractionated whole blood yielded the extracted total RNA. Study results and caveats: The number of TCRs above 1 in 1000 frequency did not change after DPC sensitization.

Unique molecular identifiers were attached to individual cDNA molecules during library preparation. TCRdb reprocessed the RACE reads via MiXCR and lists one record per CDR3 protein. This table has over 100,000 distinct CDR3 sequences, approximately 9% appearing once. The clonotype comes from a male donor in good health. Some clones in this sample may be carry-over from other donors' samples. The sample was whole blood. V is TRBV2 and J is TRBJ2-3; D is unclear. CDR3: CASSEAPITDTQYF. CDR3 nucleotides: TGTGCCAGCAGTGAGGCACCTATCACAGATACGCAGTATTTT.